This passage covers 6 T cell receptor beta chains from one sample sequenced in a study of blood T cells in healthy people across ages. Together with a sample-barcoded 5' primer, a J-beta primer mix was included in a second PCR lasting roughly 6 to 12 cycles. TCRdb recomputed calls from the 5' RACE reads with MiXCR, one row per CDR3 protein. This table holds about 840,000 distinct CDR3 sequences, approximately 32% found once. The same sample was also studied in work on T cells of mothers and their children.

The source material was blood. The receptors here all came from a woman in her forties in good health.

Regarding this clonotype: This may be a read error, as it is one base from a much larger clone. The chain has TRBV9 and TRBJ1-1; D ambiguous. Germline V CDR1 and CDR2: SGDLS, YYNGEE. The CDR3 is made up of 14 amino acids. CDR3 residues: CVSSVAVGNTEAFF. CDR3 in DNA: TGTGTCAGCAGCGTAGCTGTTGGCAACACTGAAGCTTTCTTT. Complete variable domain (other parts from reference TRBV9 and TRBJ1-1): DSGVTQTPKHLITATGQRVTLRCSPRSGDLSVYWYQQSLDQGLQFLIQYYNGEERAKGNILERFSAQQFPDLHSELNLSSLELGDSALYFCVSSVAVGNTEAFFGQGTRLTVV.

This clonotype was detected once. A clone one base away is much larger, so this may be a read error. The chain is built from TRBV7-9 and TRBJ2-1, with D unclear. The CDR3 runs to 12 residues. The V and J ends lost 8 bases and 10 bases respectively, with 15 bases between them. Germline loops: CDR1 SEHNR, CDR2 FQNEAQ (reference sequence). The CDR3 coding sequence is TGTGCCAGCGAGGCAGATTCCTACGAGCAGTTCTTC. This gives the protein CASEADSYEQFF.

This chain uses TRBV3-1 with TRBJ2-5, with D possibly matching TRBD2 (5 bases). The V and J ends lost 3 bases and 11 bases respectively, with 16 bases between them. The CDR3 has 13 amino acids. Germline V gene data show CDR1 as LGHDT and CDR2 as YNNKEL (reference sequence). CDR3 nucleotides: TGTGCCAGCAGCCAGGCTCCCCGGGGTGAGCAGTACTTC. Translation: CASSQAPRGEQYF.

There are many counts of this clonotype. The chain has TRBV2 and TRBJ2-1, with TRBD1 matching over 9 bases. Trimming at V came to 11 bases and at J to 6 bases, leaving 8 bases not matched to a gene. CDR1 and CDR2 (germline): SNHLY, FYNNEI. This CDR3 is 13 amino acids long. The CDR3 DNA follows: TGTGCCGGGGCCGGGACAGGGAGCAATGAGCAGTTCTTC. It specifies CAGAGTGSNEQFF.

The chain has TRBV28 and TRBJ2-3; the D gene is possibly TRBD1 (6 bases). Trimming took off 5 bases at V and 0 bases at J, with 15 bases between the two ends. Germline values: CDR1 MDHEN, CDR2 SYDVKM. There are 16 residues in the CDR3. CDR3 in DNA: TGTGCCAGCAGTCCAACCTACAGGGATAGCACAGATACGCAGTATTTT. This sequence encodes CASSPTYRDSTDTQYF.

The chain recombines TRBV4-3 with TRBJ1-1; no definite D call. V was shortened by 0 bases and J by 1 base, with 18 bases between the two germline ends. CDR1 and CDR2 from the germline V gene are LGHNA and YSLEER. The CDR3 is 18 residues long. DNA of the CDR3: TGCGCCAGCAGCCAAGATCGGTTCGAGGATTACAGGAACACTGAAGCTTTCTTT. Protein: CASSQDRFEDYRNTEAFF.